What follows are 30 T cell receptor beta chains derived from one specimen sequenced in a study of cytomegalovirus exposure and HLA in healthy donors. The method was immunoSEQ multiplex PCR; TCRdb's version includes in-frame clones alone and lacks a portion of them. The repertoire holds about 180,000 clones, roughly 86% seen once, with under 3.5% in the top ten. Sequencing used PBMCs. These receptors all stem from a man aged 18 to 29 in good health and CMV-seropositive.

On this clone itself: This CDR3 is also generated by other DNA sequences in the sample. V gene TRBV9 combines with J gene TRBJ2-3; 8 bases map to TRBD2. The germline V gene encodes CDR1 SGDLS and CDR2 YYNGEE. The junction had 4 bases not matched to a gene; V was cut back by 1 base and J by 3 bases. This CDR3 contains 15 residues. The CDR3 here is CASSVSGGGTDTQYF. The CDR3 bases are TGTGCCAGCAGCGTAAGTGGCGGGGGGACAGATACGCAGTATTTT.

The chain combines TRBV2 with TRBJ1-5; TRBD1 might be the D (5 bases). Germline CDR1 and CDR2: SNHLY and FYNNEI. Trimming pared 7 bases from V and 5 bases from J, leaving 12 bases between. This CDR3 is 13 amino acids long. CDR3 sequence: CASIRGFDQPQHF. CDR3 bases: TGTGCCAGCATTAGGGGCTTCGATCAGCCCCAGCATTTT.

This rearrangement joins TRBV5-6 to TRBJ2-3, with no clear D. Per germline, CDR1 SGHDT and CDR2 YYEEEE. This CDR3 has 13 residues. V was cut by 4 bases and J by 0 bases, with 6 bases left in between. The CDR3 loop is CASSRESTDTQYF. The CDR3 bases are TGTGCCAGCAGCCGCGAAAGCACAGATACGCAGTATTTT.

This clone was detected once. The J gene is TRBJ2-5, the V gene TRBV11-2, with 8 bases identical to TRBD1. Germline V gene lookup returns CDR1 SGHAT and CDR2 FQNNGV. The V and J ends lost 4 bases and 5 bases, in that order; junction bases with no gene match: 6. The length of the CDR3 is 14 residues. Here the CDR3 DNA reads TGTGCCAGCAGCTCAGGGGGCCTTAGCGAGACCCAGTACTTC. Translation gives CASSSGGLSETQYF.

The chain links TRBV19 to TRBJ2-2, with 8 positions matching TRBD1. V lost 5 bases, J lost 4 bases, and 9 bases stayed unmatched. The CDR3 is made up of 16 amino acids. Germline V gene sequence: CDR1 LNHDA, CDR2 SQIVND (reference sequence). In DNA form, the CDR3 reads TGTGCCAGTAGTCCCGAGGACAGGGCGGGCACCGGGGAGCTGTTTTTT. This gives the protein CASSPEDRAGTGELFF. Complete variable domain (other parts from reference TRBV19 and TRBJ2-2): DGGITQSPKYLFRKEGQNVTLSCEQNLNHDAMYWYRQDPGQGLRLIYYSQIVNDFQKGDIAEGYSVSREKKESFPLTVTSAQKNPTAFYLCASSPEDRAGTGELFFGEGSRLTVL.

The chain couples TRBV18 to TRBJ1-2; 8 nucleotides agree with TRBD1. This CDR3 has 15 residues. Germline V gene data show CDR1 as KGHSH and CDR2 as LQKENI. V shed 6 bases, J shed 10 bases, and the junction held 16 bases outside the gene matches. CDR3 nucleotide sequence: TGTGCCAGCTCGGCGTTCGAGACAGGGGAAGGCGACTACACCTTC. Translated: CASSAFETGEGDYTF.

Only one count was recorded for this clone. The V gene is TRBV29-1, the J gene TRBJ2-1, with D possibly matching TRBD2 (6 bases). This CDR3 is built from 14 residues. Trimming left V 5 bases short and J 0 bases short, with 11 bases between. CDR1 and CDR2 (germline): SQVTM, ANQGSEA. The CDR3 nucleotides are TGCAGCGTTCTGGGACTGGTCTCCTACAATGAGCAGTTCTTC. It is translated as CSVLGLVSYNEQFF.

V usage is TRBV18 and J usage is TRBJ2-1; possibly TRBD1 for D (7 bases). Between the trimmed V and J ends, which lost 6 bases and 5 bases, there was a span of 11 bases. Germline assignment: CDR1 KGHSH and CDR2 LQKENI. The CDR3 is 13 amino acids. This chain's CDR3 is CASSQGGDNEQFF. CDR3 nucleotide sequence: TGTGCCAGCTCCCAGGGGGGAGACAATGAGCAGTTCTTC.

The chain recombines TRBV27 with TRBJ2-1; tentatively, D is TRBD2 (5 bases). V dropped 5 bases and J dropped 2 bases, with 13 bases sitting between them. The CDR3 consists of 15 residues. Germline CDR1 and CDR2: MNHEY and SMNVEV (reference sequence). CDR3 bases: TGTGCCAGCAGTGACGATTACGGGACCTACAATGAGCAGTTCTTC. Translating it yields CASSDDYGTYNEQFF.

J is TRBJ2-5 and V is TRBV30; TRBD1 aligns across 8 bases. Germline CDR1 reads GTSNPN; CDR2 reads SVGIG (reference sequence). The CDR3 totals 16 residues. V was pared by 1 base and J by 4 bases, with 11 bases of the junction left unmatched. CDR3 amino acids: CAWSGTGWGDRETQYF. The CDR3 DNA is TGTGCCTGGAGTGGGACAGGGTGGGGAGACAGAGAGACCCAGTACTTC.

This clone was found once. This rearrangement joins TRBV5-4 to TRBJ2-3, with D possibly being TRBD1 (5 bases). This CDR3 comprises 13 residues. The V gene's germline CDR1 is SGHNT and CDR2 YYREEE (reference sequence). The V and J ends lost 4 bases and 6 bases respectively, with 12 bases between them. The chain's CDR3 is CASSGAAYDTQYF. In nucleotides, the CDR3 is TGTGCCAGCAGCGGGGCTGCTTACGATACGCAGTATTTT. Complete variable domain (other parts from reference TRBV5-4 and TRBJ2-3): ETGVTQSPTHLIKTRGQQVTLRCSSQSGHNTVSWYQQALGQGPQFIFQYYREEENGRGNFPPRFSGLQFPNYSSELNVNALELDDSALYLCASSGAAYDTQYFGPGTRLTVL.

This chain uses TRBV19 with TRBJ2-7; the match to TRBD1 covers 11 bases. The CDR3 spans 15 residues. V trimming: 6 bases; J trimming: 1 base; junction bases outside the gene matches: 5. CDR1 and CDR2 (germline): LNHDA, SQIVND (reference sequence). The CDR3 sequence is CASSSGTGGSYEQYF. CDR3 in DNA: TGTGCCAGTAGCTCCGGGACAGGGGGTTCCTACGAGCAGTACTTC.

This clone occurred a few times. The rearrangement links TRBV7-8 to TRBJ1-6, with a tentative D call TRBD1 (5 bases). The germline gives CDR1 SGHVS, CDR2 FQNEAQ. The CDR3 runs 14 residues. Trimming stripped 1 base from V and 6 bases from J, with 7 bases between. Here the CDR3 DNA reads TGTGCCAGCAGCTTAGGGGGGGTTAATTCACCCCTCCACTTT. Protein sequence: CASSLGGVNSPLHF.

This clone was found a few times. CDR3 sequence: CASSQIFSPGELFF. In DNA form, the CDR3 reads TGCGCCAGCAGCCAAATCTTCTCCCCCGGGGAGCTGTTTTTT. The rearrangement uses TRBV4-3 and TRBJ2-2; no clear D gene. Germline CDR1 and CDR2: LGHNA and YSLEER. The germline V and J ends were trimmed by 2 bases and 6 bases, with 10 bases remaining between them. The CDR3 spans 14 residues.

This clone has more than one count but fewer than ten. The chain recombines TRBV6-4 with TRBJ2-1; D perhaps matches TRBD2 (5 bases). CDR3 length: 13 amino acids. The V gene's germline CDR1 is MRHNA and CDR2 SNTAGT. V lost 8 bases and J 4 bases, leaving 12 bases between the germline ends. The CDR3 nucleotides are TGTGCCAGCTCAGGAGGAGATTACAATGAGCAGTTCTTC. Translation: CASSGGDYNEQFF.

This clone is a singleton in its sample. This CDR3 reads CASSPRTGGSSYEQYF. The CDR3 region has the DNA TGTGCCAGCTCACCTCGGACAGGGGGAAGCTCCTACGAGCAGTACTTC. The chain links TRBV18 to TRBJ2-7; 10 bases line up with TRBD1. The trim removed 3 bases at V and 0 bases at J, leaving 5 bases unmatched. The CDR3 has 16 amino acids. Germline CDR1 KGHSH, CDR2 LQKENI. Full variable domain (missing parts from reference TRBV18 and TRBJ2-7): NAGVMQNPRHLVRRRGQEARLRCSPMKGHSHVYWYRQLPEEGLKFMVYLQKENIIDESGMPKERFSAEFPKEGPSILRIQQVVRGDSAAYFCASSPRTGGSSYEQYFGPGTRLTVT.

This clone was detected only a few times. The genes are TRBV14 and TRBJ2-7; maybe TRBD2 (6 bases). The CDR3 is 14 residues long. CDR1 is SGHDN, CDR2 FVKESK, per germline. The ends were cut back, 1 base at V and 3 bases at J, with 10 bases in the middle. CDR3 DNA sequence: TGTGCCAGCAGCCAAGGGGGTAGCGGCTACGAGCAGTACTTC. This translates into CASSQGGSGYEQYF.

The V call is TRBV19, the J call TRBJ2-7; 7 nucleotides agree with TRBD1. V was pared by 1 base and J by 7 bases, with 7 bases of the junction left unmatched. The CDR3 is 14 residues long. The germline V gene encodes CDR1 LNHDA and CDR2 SQIVND (reference sequence). The CDR3, as DNA: TGTGCCAGTAGTATAGTCTCCGGGACAGCAGAGCAGTACTTC. It yields the protein CASSIVSGTAEQYF.

The rearrangement links TRBV14 to TRBJ2-2; no clear D. The germline V and J ends were trimmed by 4 bases and 0 bases, with 6 bases remaining between them. The CDR3 contains 14 residues. Germline assignment: CDR1 SGHDN and CDR2 FVKESK. This CDR3 is CASSPTSNTGELFF. The CDR3 DNA follows: TGTGCCAGCAGCCCGACATCGAACACCGGGGAGCTGTTTTTT.

This clone was counted once. The chain combines TRBV5-4 with TRBJ2-2; 7 bases are a match to TRBD1. V was pared by 4 bases and J by 1 base, with 1 base of the junction left unmatched. Germline V lookup: CDR1 SGHNT, CDR2 YYREEE (reference sequence). The CDR3 consists of 14 residues. The CDR3 protein is CASSRTGNTGELFF. The CDR3 bases are TGTGCCAGCAGCCGGACAGGGAACACCGGGGAGCTGTTTTTT. The whole variable domain, remainder taken from reference TRBV5-4 and TRBJ2-2, is ETGVTQSPTHLIKTRGQQVTLRCSSQSGHNTVSWYQQALGQGPQFIFQYYREEENGRGNFPPRFSGLQFPNYSSELNVNALELDDSALYLCASSRTGNTGELFFGEGSRLTVL.

The chain carries TRBV5-6 and TRBJ1-1; no clear D gene. V lost 0 bases to trimming and J lost 1 base, with 4 bases between them. CDR3 size: 13 residues. CDR1 is SGHDT, CDR2 YYEEEE, per germline. The CDR3 DNA sequence: TGTGCCAGCAGCTTGGGAGGGAACACTGAAGCTTTCTTT. It translates to CASSLGGNTEAFF.

This chain joins TRBV6-1 and TRBJ2-1; TRBD2 might be the D (6 bases). CDR3 length equals 13 residues. The V and J ends lost 3 bases and 10 bases respectively, with 13 bases between them. Germline lookup yields CDR1 MNHNS and CDR2 SASEGT. CDR3 DNA sequence: TGTGCCAGCAGTGATCTAGCGCCAAGGGAGCAGTTCTTC. Translated: CASSDLAPREQFF.

The chain uses TRBV12-5 and TRBJ2-2; 7 bases fit TRBD1. In germline, CDR1 is LGHNT, CDR2 FRNRAP. Trimming cost V 5 bases and J 2 bases; bases outside gene matches: 11. CDR3 length: 17 residues. The CDR3 coding sequence is TGTGCTAGTGGTCCCACCTACGGGACAGATAACACCGGGGAGCTGTTTTTT. It specifies CASGPTYGTDNTGELFF.

The chain uses TRBV27 and TRBJ1-4; D ambiguous. Germline V gives CDR1 MNHEY, CDR2 SMNVEV (reference sequence). The CDR3 runs 15 residues. Trimming stripped 3 bases from V and 3 bases from J, with 11 bases between. The DNA of the CDR3 is TGTGCCAGCAGTTTCGCCTCGGAGGCTAATGAAAAACTGTTTTTT. It specifies CASSFASEANEKLFF. Full variable domain (rest looked up from reference TRBV27 and TRBJ1-4): EAQVTQNPRYLITVTGKKLTVTCSQNMNHEYMSWYRQDPGLGLRQIYYSMNVEVTDKGDVPEGYKVSRKEKRNFPLILESPSPNQTSLYFCASSFASEANEKLFFGSGTQLSVL.

This clone was seen once. The gene calls are TRBV29-1 and TRBJ2-3; 7 positions match TRBD2. Looked up from germline, CDR1 is SQVTM and CDR2 is ANQGSEA. The CDR3 loop spans 13 amino acids. V gave up 4 bases and J gave up 5 bases; unmatched junction bases: 6. CDR3 sequence reads: CSVGWGGGDTQYF. CDR3 DNA sequence: TGCAGCGTTGGGTGGGGGGGTGGAGATACGCAGTATTTT.

V and J are TRBV6-5 and TRBJ1-2; D uncertain. V was cut by 3 bases and J by 7 bases, with 15 bases left in between. The CDR3 consists of 14 residues. CDR1 MNHEY and CDR2 SVGAGI come from the germline V gene. Written as DNA, the CDR3 is TGTGCCAGCAGTTATTTCGGCGAGCGGGGTGGCTACACCTTC. Protein: CASSYFGERGGYTF.

The V and J genes are TRBV10-3 and TRBJ2-6, with 8 bases fitting TRBD1. This CDR3 comprises 16 residues. Germline CDR1 ENHRY, CDR2 SYGVKD. The V segment lost 7 bases and the J segment 4 bases; nucleotides outside the gene matches: 9. The CDR3 coding sequence is TGTGCCATCAACGCAGGGGGCTCATCCGGGGCCAACGTCCTGACTTTC. Amino acids: CAINAGGSSGANVLTF.

This clone has only a few counts. This chain uses TRBV7-2 with TRBJ1-2; D is ambiguous. This CDR3 spans 15 amino acids. The germline V gene encodes CDR1 SGHTA and CDR2 FQGNSA. V lost 1 base to trimming and J lost 4 bases, with 13 bases between them. The CDR3 DNA reads as TGTGCCAGCAGCTTAGTCTCGGGAGGCAGCTATGGCTACACCTTC. This encodes CASSLVSGGSYGYTF.

The chain recombines TRBV7-9 with TRBJ1-2; D is possibly TRBD1 (6 bases). Trimming removed 6 bases at V and 8 bases at J, with 31 bases between. This CDR3 spans 18 amino acids. Germline V gene sequence: CDR1 SEHNR, CDR2 FQNEAQ (reference sequence). DNA of the CDR3: TGTGCCAGCAGTTCCAGGCGGCCAGGGTGGGGGCTAGAGCTGGGCTACACCTTC. Its protein is CASSSRRPGWGLELGYTF.

There are a few counts of this clone. The gene calls are TRBV4-1 and TRBJ1-5; D remains unclear. CDR1 is MGHRA and CDR2 is YSYEKL in the germline V gene. The length of the CDR3 is 18 residues. The V end was cut by 4 bases, the J end by 0 bases, with 19 bases between. The CDR3 reads CASSPGDTISYSNQPQHF. CDR3 nucleotide sequence: TGCGCCAGCAGCCCCGGTGACACCATTTCATATAGCAATCAGCCCCAGCATTTT.